The rows below give T cell receptor beta chains drawn from one sample of a study of blood T cell repertoires in COVID-19. Clones were sequenced by immunoSEQ multiplex PCR, and TCRdb holds only the in-frame ones, with some missing. The sample shows 200,000 to 250,000 clones, 65% to 85% of them seen only once. The specimen sequenced was peripheral blood. These receptor sequences come from a woman in her 30s with COVID-19, enrolled during active disease. Each CDR3 is given with its conserved first and last residue. The D gene is left open where the match is weak. The size field is filled for only some rows; it gives once, few, many or a size class.

TRBD1 | TRBJ2-7 | few | TRBV6-2/TRBV6-3 | CASSRGGQGTYEQYF | TGTGCCAGCAGTCGGGGAGGACAGGGGACCTACGAGCAGTACTTC
TRBD1 | TRBJ1-1 | NA | TRBV9 | CASSVTGRNTEAFF | TGTGCCAGCAGCGTGACAGGGAGGAACACTGAAGCTTTCTTT
NA | TRBJ2-5 | NA | TRBV30 | CAWIPRGAHQETQYF | TGTGCCTGGATACCACGGGGGGCCCACCAAGAGACCCAGTACTTC
NA | TRBJ1-1 | NA | TRBV5-1 | CASSLVPGTQLGTEAFF | TGCGCCAGCAGCTTGGTTCCCGGGACTCAATTGGGAACTGAAGCTTTCTTT
TRBD2 | TRBJ2-5 | NA | TRBV11-1 | CASSLPSGAQETQYF | TGTGCCAGCAGCTTACCTAGCGGAGCCCAAGAGACCCAGTACTTC
TRBD1 | TRBJ1-5 | NA | TRBV6-2/TRBV6-3 | CASSLPSRDSSNQPQHF | TGTGCCAGCAGCTTACCCTCCCGGGACAGTAGCAATCAGCCCCAGCATTTT
NA | TRBJ1-1 | NA | TRBV20-1 | CSAREDTEAFF | TGCAGTGCTAGGGAGGACACTGAAGCTTTCTTT
TRBD2 | TRBJ2-7 | once | TRBV19 | CASSRPAGSVDEQYF | TGTGCCAGTAGTAGACCAGCGGGGAGCGTCGACGAGCAGTACTTC
NA | TRBJ2-3 | NA | TRBV9 | CASSVLASGTDTQYF | TGTGCCAGCAGCGTCCTAGCTTCTGGCACAGATACGCAGTATTTT
NA | TRBJ1-2 | once | TRBV6-2/TRBV6-3 | CASSYPNNGWRDYGYTF | TGTGCCAGCAGTTACCCGAACAACGGTTGGAGGGACTATGGCTACACCTTC
NA | TRBJ2-4 | NA | TRBV5-1 | CASSSGDNFIQYF | TGCGCCAGCAGCTCAGGGGACAACTTCATTCAGTACTTC
TRBD1 | TRBJ2-5 | NA | TRBV6-5 | CASSKGRTGWETQYF | TGTGCCAGCAGTAAGGGTCGGACAGGTTGGGAGACCCAGTACTTC
TRBD2 | TRBJ2-3 | NA | TRBV5-4 | CASSFGGRAGSSSTDTQYF | TGTGCCAGCAGCTTCGGTGGGAGGGCCGGGTCGAGTAGCACAGATACGCAGTATTTT
NA | TRBJ1-1 | NA | TRBV27 | CASSFGVNAEAFF | TGTGCCAGCAGTTTCGGGGTTAACGCTGAAGCTTTCTTT
TRBD2 | TRBJ2-7 | NA | TRBV19 | CASSSLAGGMGQYF | TGTGCCAGTTCATCACTAGCGGGAGGTATGGGGCAGTACTTC
TRBD1 | TRBJ2-7 | NA | TRBV7-2 | CASSLGAGQARGEQYF | TGTGCCAGCAGCTTAGGGGCGGGACAGGCGAGGGGGGAGCAGTACTTC
NA | TRBJ1-5 | NA | TRBV28 | CASSTGGNQPQHF | TGTGCCAGCAGTACGGGTGGGAATCAGCCCCAGCATTTT
NA | TRBJ1-2 | NA | TRBV9 | CASRGKTGPVNYGYTF | TGTGCCAGCAGGGGAAAAACAGGCCCTGTTAACTATGGCTACACCTTC
TRBD1 | TRBJ2-7 | NA | TRBV29-1 | CSVRDSPYEQYF | TGCAGCGTTAGGGACAGCCCCTACGAGCAGTACTTC
NA | TRBJ2-7 | NA | TRBV7-9 | CASSKESYEQYF | TGTGCCAGCAGCAAGGAGTCCTACGAGCAGTACTTC
NA | TRBJ1-3 | NA | TRBV15 | CATSRAVGASGNTIYF | TGTGCCACCAGCAGGGCTGTGGGGGCCTCTGGAAACACCATATATTTT
TRBD1 | TRBJ2-6 | NA | TRBV4-3 | CASSQDPGQSSGANVLTF | TGCGCCAGCAGCCAAGATCCGGGACAGAGCTCTGGGGCCAACGTCCTGACTTTC
TRBD2 | TRBJ2-1 | NA | TRBV6-2/TRBV6-3 | CASSYSGWGRTSGENNEQFF | TGTGCCAGCAGTTACTCAGGTTGGGGTCGGACTAGCGGGGAAAACAATGAGCAGTTCTTC
NA | TRBJ2-2 | NA | TRBV6-4 | CASSNLSYTGELFF | TGTGCCAGCAGTAATCTAAGTTACACCGGGGAGCTGTTTTTT
NA | TRBJ2-3 | NA | TRBV29-1 | CSGLERGGFADTQYF | TGCAGCGGTCTTGAGAGGGGGGGCTTCGCAGATACGCAGTATTTT
TRBD2 | TRBJ2-5 | NA | TRBV7-9 | CASSLLAGGQETQYF | TGTGCCAGCAGCTTGCTAGCGGGGGGCCAAGAGACCCAGTACTTC
TRBD2 | TRBJ2-3 | NA | TRBV7-2 | CASSSPGLAGGDTQYF | TGTGCCAGCAGCTCCCCGGGACTAGCGGGAGGAGATACGCAGTATTTT
NA | TRBJ2-1 | NA | TRBV9 | CASSVVAVDEQFF | TGTGCCAGCAGCGTAGTTGCCGTAGATGAGCAGTTCTTC
TRBD1 | TRBJ2-3 | NA | TRBV4-1 | CASSPRPGQGTDTQYF | TGCGCCAGCAGCCCAAGGCCGGGACAGGGCACAGATACGCAGTATTTT
NA | TRBJ2-5 | once | TRBV11-2 | CASSLVIWGDQETQYF | TGTGCCAGCAGCTTAGTCATCTGGGGGGACCAAGAGACCCAGTACTTC
TRBD1 | TRBJ2-5 | NA | TRBV5-4 | CASSLQGAETQYF | TGTGCCAGCAGCTTACAGGGGGCGGAGACCCAGTACTTC
TRBD2 | TRBJ2-7 | NA | TRBV7-2 | CASSTQRLAPFYEQYF | TGTGCCAGCAGCACCCAACGACTAGCGCCATTCTACGAGCAGTACTTC
TRBD1 | TRBJ2-7 | NA | TRBV9 | CASSGTGALPNEQYF | TGTGCCAGCAGCGGCACAGGGGCCCTCCCAAACGAGCAGTACTTC
TRBD2 | TRBJ2-1 | NA | TRBV6-2/TRBV6-3 | CASRPTSGSLRNEQFF | TGTGCCAGCAGACCTACTAGCGGGAGTTTAAGAAATGAGCAGTTCTTC
NA | TRBJ1-2 | few | TRBV9 | CASSPSPGRGYGYTF | TGTGCCAGCAGCCCAAGCCCCGGCAGGGGTTATGGCTACACCTTC
NA | TRBJ1-1 | NA | TRBV25-1 | CASSRQNTEAFF | TGTGCCAGCAGTCGACAAAACACTGAAGCTTTCTTT
TRBD1 | TRBJ1-1 | NA | TRBV28 | CASSTTGGTTEAFF | TGCGCCAGCAGTACTACAGGGGGGACCACTGAAGCTTTCTTT
NA | TRBJ1-5 | NA | TRBV6-2/TRBV6-3 | CASSYSGRGRDQPQHF | TGTGCCAGCAGTTACTCGGGCAGGGGCCGTGACCAGCCCCAGCATTTT
TRBD1 | TRBJ1-3 | once | TRBV18 | CASSPGQGSGNTIYF | TGTGCCAGCTCACCGGGACAGGGCTCTGGAAACACCATATATTTT
NA | TRBJ1-5 | NA | TRBV19 | CASSDQHRGFNQPQHF | TGTGCCAGTAGCGACCAACATCGAGGGTTTAATCAGCCCCAGCATTTT
NA | TRBJ2-7 | NA | TRBV28 | CASSSHTGTGAYEQYF | TGTGCCAGCAGTTCCCACACCGGGACGGGAGCCTACGAGCAGTACTTC
NA | TRBJ1-4 | few | TRBV5-6 | CASSSGPIEKLFF | TGTGCCAGCAGCTCAGGGCCAATCGAAAAACTGTTTTTT